The rows below give T cell receptor beta chains drawn from one sample of a study of OX40 agonist ivuxolimab in advanced cancers. Clones were sequenced by immunoSEQ multiplex PCR, and TCRdb holds only the in-frame ones, with some missing. Of about 42,000 clones listed, about 79% were seen once; the top ten hold about 23%. Sequences were derived from CD4+ or CD8+ T cells sorted from blood, sampled in a trial of the OX40 agonist ivuxolimab. The receptors were gathered from an adult with an advanced solid tumor such as melanoma, head and neck, liver or kidney cancer. CDR3s include the opening cysteine and the closing phenylalanine or tryptophan. The order of the fields is J gene, D gene, clone size, V gene, CDR3 protein, CDR3 DNA. D genes are given only for firm matches. Clone sizes are given selectively: once, few, many, or a class where the clone is expanded.

J: TRBJ2-7; D: TRBD2; size: .; V: TRBV4-1; CDR3: CASSLGLAGDYEQYF; DNA: TGCGCCAGCAGCCTCGGACTAGCGGGGGACTACGAGCAGTACTTC
J: TRBJ2-2; D: TRBD2; size: .; V: TRBV7-2; CDR3: CASSLGLAMNTGELFF; DNA: TGTGCCAGCAGCTTAGGACTAGCCATGAACACCGGGGAGCTGTTTTTT
J: TRBJ1-1; D: .; size: .; V: TRBV7-2; CDR3: CASSPRAPPEAFF; DNA: TGTGCCAGCAGCCCTCGGGCCCCACCTGAAGCTTTCTTT
J: TRBJ2-7; D: .; size: .; V: TRBV5-4; CDR3: CASSSATRLSSYEQYF; DNA: TGTGCCAGCAGCTCCGCAACGCGACTGAGCTCCTACGAGCAGTACTTC
J: TRBJ2-7; D: .; size: .; V: TRBV6-6; CDR3: CASSKLSSYEQYF; DNA: TGTGCCAGCAGTAAGTTAAGCTCCTACGAGCAGTACTTC
J: TRBJ2-3; D: .; size: .; V: TRBV5-1; CDR3: CASSLQQDTQYF; DNA: TGCGCCAGCAGCTTACAGCAAGATACGCAGTATTTT
J: TRBJ1-3; D: .; size: .; V: TRBV30; CDR3: CASSGGSGNTIYF; DNA: TGTGCCTCGTCGGGGGGCTCTGGAAACACCATATATTTT
J: TRBJ2-6; D: .; size: .; V: TRBV28; CDR3: CASLQSGANVLTF; DNA: TGTGCCAGCCTACAGTCTGGGGCCAACGTCCTGACTTTC
J: TRBJ1-2; D: .; size: .; V: TRBV14; CDR3: CASSQEGRYRYTF; DNA: TGTGCCAGCAGCCAAGAGGGGCGGTATCGCTACACCTTC
J: TRBJ1-1; D: .; size: .; V: TRBV5-4; CDR3: CASSTKTASGTEAFF; DNA: TGTGCCAGCAGCACCAAGACAGCCTCGGGCACTGAAGCTTTCTTT
J: TRBJ1-1; D: .; size: .; V: TRBV6-5; CDR3: CASSYSTWTEAFF; DNA: TGTGCCAGCAGTTACTCGACTTGGACTGAAGCTTTCTTT
J: TRBJ2-7; D: .; size: .; V: TRBV10-3; CDR3: CAISQLEQYF; DNA: TGTGCCATCAGTCAGCTCGAGCAGTACTTC
J: TRBJ2-1; D: .; size: once; V: TRBV4-1; CDR3: CASSPAPTGSYNEQFF; DNA: TGCGCCAGCAGCCCAGCCCCCACGGGCTCCTACAATGAGCAGTTCTTC
J: TRBJ2-7; D: TRBD2; size: once; V: TRBV4-1; CDR3: CASSQLAGSSYEQYF; DNA: TGCGCCAGCAGCCAACTAGCGGGGTCCTCCTACGAGCAGTACTTC
J: TRBJ2-4; D: .; size: .; V: TRBV4-2; CDR3: CASSQEATAAKNIQYF; DNA: TGTGCCAGCAGCCAAGAGGCGACAGCAGCCAAAAACATTCAGTACTTC
J: TRBJ2-5; D: TRBD1; size: .; V: TRBV28; CDR3: CASNFRQGGQETQYF; DNA: TGTGCCAGCAATTTCCGACAGGGGGGCCAAGAGACCCAGTACTTC
J: TRBJ1-1; D: .; size: .; V: TRBV7-2; CDR3: CASSLTRYTEAFF; DNA: TGTGCCAGCAGCTTAACGCGGTACACTGAAGCTTTCTTT
J: TRBJ1-6; D: .; size: .; V: TRBV19; CDR3: CASKFNPSSYNSPLHF; DNA: TGTGCCAGTAAATTCAACCCGAGCTCCTATAATTCACCCCTCCACTTT
J: TRBJ2-1; D: TRBD2; size: .; V: TRBV2; CDR3: CASRGSSGSNEQFF; DNA: TGTGCCAGCAGGGGGTCTAGCGGGAGTAATGAGCAGTTCTTC
J: TRBJ1-5; D: TRBD1; size: .; V: TRBV6-5; CDR3: CASSRTGAVDQPQHF; DNA: TGTGCCAGCAGTCGGACAGGGGCGGTGGATCAGCCCCAGCATTTT
J: TRBJ2-3; D: .; size: .; V: TRBV27; CDR3: CASMAPTDTQYF; DNA: TGTGCCAGCATGGCCCCCACAGATACGCAGTATTTT
J: TRBJ2-2; D: TRBD2; size: few; V: TRBV7-9; CDR3: CASSSTTGLAGTNTGELFF; DNA: TGTGCCAGCAGCTCGACTACGGGACTAGCGGGCACGAACACCGGGGAGCTGTTTTTT
J: TRBJ1-3; D: .; size: .; V: TRBV25-1; CDR3: CASSELRTLGSGNTIYF; DNA: TGTGCCAGCAGTGAACTTCGGACTCTCGGCTCTGGAAACACCATATATTTT
J: TRBJ2-7; D: TRBD1; size: .; V: TRBV28; CDR3: CASSSVHSTGSSYEQYF; DNA: TGTGCCAGCAGTTCCGTTCATTCGACAGGGAGCTCCTACGAGCAGTACTTC
J: TRBJ2-3; D: TRBD2; size: .; V: TRBV18; CDR3: CASSPRRGEVDTQYF; DNA: TGTGCCAGCTCACCACGGCGGGGGGAGGTGGATACGCAGTATTTT
J: TRBJ2-2; D: .; size: .; V: TRBV9; CDR3: CASSVVDTGELFF; DNA: TGTGCCAGCAGCGTAGTGGACACCGGGGAGCTGTTTTTT
J: TRBJ2-4; D: TRBD1; size: .; V: TRBV19; CDR3: CASSTTRTGRAKNIQYF; DNA: TGTGCCAGTAGTACCACCCGGACAGGGCGAGCCAAAAACATTCAGTACTTC